Below are 20 T cell receptor beta chains sequenced from a single sample in a study of T cell responses to AZD1222 COVID-19 vaccine. Measured with immunoSEQ multiplex PCR; TCRdb has only the in-frame clones, and not every one. The sample yields around 95,000 clones, around nine tenths seen once. The sample consisted of peripheral blood, taken on day 0 of AZD1222 vaccination. These receptors were obtained from an adult in good health.

This clone was counted once. The rearrangement links TRBV7-9 to TRBJ2-7; D ambiguous. Germline lookup yields CDR1 SEHNR and CDR2 FQNEAQ (reference sequence). The germline V and J ends were trimmed by 5 bases and 4 bases, with 12 bases remaining between them. This CDR3 contains 13 residues. CDR3 region: CASSRPRSYEQYF. The CDR3 DNA sequence: TGTGCCAGCAGCCGGCCGCGGTCGTACGAGCAGTACTTC.

The chain is built from TRBV11-1 and TRBJ2-1; no firm D call. Between the trimmed V and J ends, which lost 5 bases and 4 bases, there was a span of 15 bases. CDR3 length equals 15 residues. Germline V lookup: CDR1 SGHAT, CDR2 FQDESV (reference sequence). CDR3 in DNA: TGTGCCAGCAGCCATCGGCAGGCGGAGTACAATGAGCAGTTCTTC. It codes for CASSHRQAEYNEQFF.

The chain joins TRBV28 to TRBJ2-7, with D possibly called TRBD1 or TRBD2 (6 bases each). CDR1 MDHEN and CDR2 SYDVKM come from the germline V gene. CDR3 length: 16 residues. V was clipped by 0 bases and J by 4 bases, with 16 bases between them. CDR3 loop: CASSLWGVGGSYEQYF. In DNA, the CDR3 is TGTGCCAGCAGTTTATGGGGGGTAGGGGGGAGTTACGAGCAGTACTTC.

The chain recombines TRBV5-1 with TRBJ1-1, with 8 bases identical to TRBD1. The CDR3 extends over 15 amino acids. Germline values: CDR1 SGHRS, CDR2 YFSETQ. Germline trimming cut 1 base from V and 4 bases from J; bases unmatched to any gene: 6. The CDR3 is CASSLTGGEGTEAFF. The CDR3 coding sequence is TGCGCCAGCAGCTTGACAGGGGGGGAAGGCACTGAAGCTTTCTTT.

The J gene is TRBJ2-3, the V gene TRBV27; D ambiguous. Germline V gene lookup returns CDR1 MNHEY and CDR2 SMNVEV (reference sequence). V lost 6 bases and J lost 3, with 7 bases in between. This CDR3 spans 12 amino acids. CDR3 residues: CASRDLTDTQYF. The CDR3 bases are TGTGCCAGCAGGGATTTGACAGATACGCAGTATTTT.

This clone was recorded only once. The chain recombines TRBV19 with TRBJ2-7; D is perhaps TRBD2 (6 bases). V dropped 3 bases and J dropped 0 bases, with 12 bases sitting between them. Per the germline V gene, CDR1 is LNHDA and CDR2 is SQIVND (reference sequence). This CDR3 is 15 amino acids long. This CDR3 reads CASSITGEVSYEQYF. The CDR3 nucleotides read TGTGCCAGTAGTATCACGGGAGAGGTCTCCTACGAGCAGTACTTC.

This clone was seen a single time. The rearrangement links TRBV5-4 to TRBJ1-6, with TRBD1 matching 7 bases. The V segment lost 5 bases and the J segment 7 bases; nucleotides outside the gene matches: 6. Germline V gene lookup returns CDR1 SGHNT and CDR2 YYREEE (reference sequence). The CDR3 has 14 amino acids. Here the CDR3 DNA reads TGTGCCAGCAGTGTGGGACAGACGAATTCACCCCTCCACTTT. Translating it yields CASSVGQTNSPLHF.

This clone was counted a single time. The junction and the germline gene differ at one end; a read error may be behind it. The chain carries TRBV7-7 and TRBJ2-3; D call uncertain. The CDR3 consists of 14 residues. Per the germline V gene, CDR1 is SSHAT and CDR2 is FNYEAQ (reference sequence). CDR3 coding DNA: TGTGCTAGCAGCCTATCGTCCAATTCAGATACGCAGTATTTT. As protein: CASSLSSNSDTQYF.

This clone was seen once. This CDR3 reads CASSPGEYSNQPQHF. Written as DNA, the CDR3 is TGTGCCAGTAGCCCAGGGGAGTATAGCAATCAGCCCCAGCATTTT. V and J are TRBV19 and TRBJ1-5; tentatively, D is TRBD1 (6 bases). Looked up from germline, CDR1 is LNHDA and CDR2 is SQIVND (reference sequence). This CDR3 spans 15 amino acids. The V end was cut by 6 bases, the J end by 0 bases, with 12 bases between.

V usage is TRBV28 and J usage is TRBJ1-2, with D possibly matching TRBD1 (6 bases). Germline-derived CDR1 and CDR2 are MDHEN and SYDVKM. Trimming pared 3 bases from V and 2 bases from J, leaving 10 bases between. CDR3 length: 14 residues. The CDR3 DNA reads as TGTGCCAGCAGTTTCCCCGACAGGAACTATGGCTACACCTTC. Translated, it gives CASSFPDRNYGYTF.

The chain is built from TRBV5-4 and TRBJ2-7, with D tentatively TRBD2 (7 bases). The germline gives CDR1 SGHNT, CDR2 YYREEE (reference sequence). Between the trimmed V and J ends, which lost 0 bases and 6 bases, there was a span of 19 bases. There are 16 residues in the CDR3. CDR3 sequence reads: CASSLGGGFPRGEQYF. The CDR3 coding sequence is TGTGCCAGCAGCTTGGGGGGGGGCTTCCCCCGGGGCGAGCAGTACTTC.

The chain recombines TRBV7-9 with TRBJ1-6, with 8 positions matching TRBD1. Unmatched junction bases numbered 7, after V lost 5 bases and J lost 7 bases. Germline loops: CDR1 SEHNR, CDR2 FQNEAQ (reference sequence). CDR3 length equals 15 residues. The CDR3 coding sequence is TGTGCCAGCAGCGCCCAGACAGGGGAAAATTCACCCCTCCACTTT. Protein product: CASSAQTGENSPLHF.

The chain links TRBV28 to TRBJ1-3; the match to TRBD1 covers 8 bases. J lost 3 bases, V lost 8 bases, and 3 bases had no gene match. CDR1 and CDR2 (germline): MDHEN, SYDVKM. The length of the CDR3 is 13 residues. The chain's CDR3 is CASRDRGGNTIYF. The CDR3 DNA is TGTGCCAGCCGAGACAGGGGTGGAAACACCATATATTTT.

This sequence joins TRBV27 and TRBJ2-1; 9 nucleotides match TRBD2. The germline V gene encodes CDR1 MNHEY and CDR2 SMNVEV (reference sequence). This CDR3 is 13 amino acids long. V dropped 7 bases and J dropped 9; count of bases not matched to a gene: 7. In DNA form, the CDR3 reads TGTGCCAGCATTGCTAGCGGGATTGGTGAGCAGTTCTTC. Residues: CASIASGIGEQFF.

The V gene is TRBV14, the J gene TRBJ2-4; 12 nucleotides align to TRBD1. Germline values: CDR1 SGHDN, CDR2 FVKESK. The CDR3 consists of 19 residues. V dropped 1 base and J dropped 0; count of bases not matched to a gene: 7. Here the CDR3 DNA reads TGTGCCAGCAGCCAAGTTGGGACAGGGGGCCCTAAAGCCAAAAACATTCAGTACTTC. It specifies CASSQVGTGGPKAKNIQYF.

The V call is TRBV19, the J call TRBJ1-5; maybe TRBD1 (6 bases). Germline V gives CDR1 LNHDA, CDR2 SQIVND (reference sequence). CDR3 length equals 18 residues. V lost 2 bases and J 0 bases, leaving 17 bases between the germline ends. CDR3 bases: TGTGCCAGTAGTATACCGGACAGAATCCTCTATAGCAATCAGCCCCAGCATTTT. It yields the protein CASSIPDRILYSNQPQHF. Together with reference TRBV19 and TRBJ1-5, the CDR3 gives the full variable domain: DGGITQSPKYLFRKEGQNVTLSCEQNLNHDAMYWYRQDPGQGLRLIYYSQIVNDFQKGDIAEGYSVSREKKESFPLTVTSAQKNPTAFYLCASSIPDRILYSNQPQHFGDGTRLSIL.

This chain connects TRBV6-5 to TRBJ1-1, with D possibly TRBD1 on 5 matching bases. V lost 6 bases to trimming and J lost 1 base, with 9 bases between them. From germline, CDR1 is MNHEY and CDR2 SVGAGI. The CDR3 is made up of 13 amino acids. CDR3 nucleotides: TGTGCCAGCAGCGACAGAGAGAACACTGAAGCTTTCTTT. Its protein product is CASSDRENTEAFF.

The rearrangement uses TRBV27 and TRBJ2-1; TRBD2 matches at 7 bases. The V and J ends lost 4 bases and 0 bases, in that order; junction bases with no gene match: 9. Germline V gene data show CDR1 as MNHEY and CDR2 as SMNVEV (reference sequence). The CDR3 spans 17 residues. The DNA for the CDR3 is TGTGCCAGCAGTTCCGGGGGAGGCGGGAGCTCCTACAATGAGCAGTTCTTC. This codes for CASSSGGGGSSYNEQFF.

The CDR3 protein is CASRLARSDTEAFF. CDR3 in DNA: TGCGCCAGCAGGCTAGCTCGGTCGGACACTGAAGCTTTCTTT. The rearrangement joins TRBV10-1 to TRBJ1-1; D not resolved. The germline gives CDR1 WNHNN, CDR2 SYGVQD (reference sequence). This CDR3 region has 14 residues. Trimming left V 6 bases short and J 3 bases short, with 14 bases between.

A single count supports this clone. The CDR3 region is CASSLDNKANYGYTF. CDR3 in DNA: TGTGCCAGCAGCTTAGATAACAAGGCTAACTATGGCTACACCTTC. The gene calls are TRBV5-4 and TRBJ1-2; D unresolved. The CDR3 runs 15 residues. V lost 2 bases and J 0 bases, leaving 11 bases between the germline ends. CDR1 is SGHNT and CDR2 is YYREEE in the germline V gene (reference sequence).